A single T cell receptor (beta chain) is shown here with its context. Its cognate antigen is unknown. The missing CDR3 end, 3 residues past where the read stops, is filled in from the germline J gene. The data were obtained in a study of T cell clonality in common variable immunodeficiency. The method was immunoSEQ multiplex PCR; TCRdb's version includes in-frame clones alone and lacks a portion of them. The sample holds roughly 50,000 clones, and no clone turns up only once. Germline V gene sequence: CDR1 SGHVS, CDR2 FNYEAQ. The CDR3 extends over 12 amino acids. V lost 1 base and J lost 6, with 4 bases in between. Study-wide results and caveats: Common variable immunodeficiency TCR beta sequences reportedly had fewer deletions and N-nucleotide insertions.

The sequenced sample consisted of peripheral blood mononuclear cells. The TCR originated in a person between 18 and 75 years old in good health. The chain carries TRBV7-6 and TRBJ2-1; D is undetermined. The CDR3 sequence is CASSLVSNEQFF. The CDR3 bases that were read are TGTGCCAGCAGCTTAGTTAGCAATGAG.